A selection of T cell receptor beta chains follows, all from one sample in a study of neoadjuvant anti-PD-1 for oral cavity cancer. Produced via immunoSEQ multiplex PCR; TCRdb's table is partial and in-frame only. This sample has about 9,400 clones, with about 65% found just once. The source was PBMCs, collected after nivolumab (anti-PD-1) treatment. The receptors stem from a person aged 40 to 85 with oral cavity squamous cell carcinoma. Both conserved end residues are trimmed from each CDR3.

TRBV5-5	TRBJ2-5	ASILALQETQY
TRBV7-9	TRBJ1-6	ASSPGQGAESYNSPLH
TRBV5-1	TRBJ2-7	ASSLGSLSYEQY
TRBV7-9	TRBJ1-5	ASSLTGDNQPQH
TRBV5-6	TRBJ2-2	ASSRPGGTGELF
TRBV5-1	TRBJ2-5	ASSPGLAGGQETQY
TRBV5-6	TRBJ2-7	ASSLLGGSDYEQY
TRBV27	TRBJ2-2	ASRQSGGANTGELF
TRBV6-1	TRBJ2-7	ATRAPSSYEQY
TRBV19	TRBJ1-5	ASFIGGGQGNQPQH
TRBV27	TRBJ2-3	ASSGGRSGRADTQY
TRBV7-9	TRBJ1-6	ASSGTGANSPLH
TRBV29-1	TRBJ1-4	SVEDTAGRGEEKLF
TRBV6-4	TRBJ2-3	ASSVVAGGITDTQY
TRBV5-1	TRBJ1-5	ASSLGTGGIYQPQH
TRBV7-9	TRBJ1-1	ASSFKEGRGTEAF
TRBV29-1	TRBJ2-7	SVVQETNYEQY
TRBV7-9	TRBJ2-1	ASSLVSGRSNEQF
TRBV10-2	TRBJ1-1	ASSDLTGEAF
TRBV10-1	TRBJ2-1	ASSDEWPGNEQF
TRBV6-6	TRBJ2-2	ASIPQRANTGELF
TRBV11-2	TRBJ2-1	ASSSTSDSYNEQF
TRBV5-4	TRBJ2-7	ASSPSFGKATYEQY
TRBV7-9	TRBJ2-2	ASSSRVSGELF
TRBV28	TRBJ1-4	ASIPGGLREKLF
TRBV7-8	TRBJ2-5	ASSFLAGGQETQY
TRBV5-6	TRBJ1-5	ASSYGTGGVESNQPQH
TRBV5-5	TRBJ1-5	ASSFSSQGQPQH
TRBV6-1	TRBJ2-7	ASSERGFSYEQY
TRBV28	TRBJ2-3	ASSLRELLTSTDTQY
TRBV28	TRBJ2-7	ASSSLSLEQY
TRBV11-2	TRBJ1-5	ASSEGDQPQH
TRBV10-1	TRBJ1-1	ASSFTLTAEAF
TRBV15	TRBJ2-1	ATSGTSGGTIYNEQF
TRBV10-1	TRBJ2-5	ASSELETQY
TRBV6-5	TRBJ2-1	ASTLGPQQF
TRBV6-5	TRBJ2-1	ASSYSDRGGANEQF
TRBV6-1	TRBJ2-1	ASPSGAGGEQF
TRBV5-1	TRBJ1-6	ASSIPTGTGGNSPLH
TRBV7-9	TRBJ1-2	ASSQSVNYGYT
TRBV5-1	TRBJ1-1	ASSLDYPNTEAF
TRBV9	TRBJ1-2	ASSTAWDTRQGYT
TRBV6-5	TRBJ2-6	ASSSSAGANVLT
TRBV27	TRBJ1-1	ASSLGPEAF
TRBV9	TRBJ1-1	ASSVAQGTEAF
TRBV28	TRBJ1-5	ASSLKGGLGNQPQH
TRBV28	TRBJ1-5	ASHTGAGRRPQH